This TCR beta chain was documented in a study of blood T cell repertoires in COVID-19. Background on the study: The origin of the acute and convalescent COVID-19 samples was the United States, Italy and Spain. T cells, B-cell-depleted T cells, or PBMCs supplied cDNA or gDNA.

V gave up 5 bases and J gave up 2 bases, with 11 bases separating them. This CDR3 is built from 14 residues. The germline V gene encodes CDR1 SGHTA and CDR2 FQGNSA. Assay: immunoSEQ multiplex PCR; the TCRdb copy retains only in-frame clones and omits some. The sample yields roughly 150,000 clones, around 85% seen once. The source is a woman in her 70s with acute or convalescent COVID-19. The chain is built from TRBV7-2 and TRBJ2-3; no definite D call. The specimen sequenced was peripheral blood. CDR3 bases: TGTGCCAGCAGCATCCGCCTGGCCACAGATACGCAGTATTTT. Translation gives CASSIRLATDTQYF.